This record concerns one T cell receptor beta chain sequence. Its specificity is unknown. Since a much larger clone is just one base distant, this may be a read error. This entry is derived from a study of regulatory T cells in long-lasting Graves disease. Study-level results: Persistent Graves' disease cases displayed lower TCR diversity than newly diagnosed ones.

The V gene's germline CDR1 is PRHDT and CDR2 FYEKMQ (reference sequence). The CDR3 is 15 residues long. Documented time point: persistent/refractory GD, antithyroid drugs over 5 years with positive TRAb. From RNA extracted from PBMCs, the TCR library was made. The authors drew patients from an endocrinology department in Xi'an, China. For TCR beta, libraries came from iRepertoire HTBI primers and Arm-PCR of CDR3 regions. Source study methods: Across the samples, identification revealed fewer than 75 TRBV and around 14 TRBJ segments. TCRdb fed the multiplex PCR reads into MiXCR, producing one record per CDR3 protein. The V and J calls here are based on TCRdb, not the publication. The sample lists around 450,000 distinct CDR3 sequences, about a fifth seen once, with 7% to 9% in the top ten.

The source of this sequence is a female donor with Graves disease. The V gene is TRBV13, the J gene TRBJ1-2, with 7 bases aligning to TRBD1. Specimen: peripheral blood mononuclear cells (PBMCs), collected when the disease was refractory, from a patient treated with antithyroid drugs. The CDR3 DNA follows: TGTGCCAGCAGCTTAGACAGGGGAGGAGGGGCTGGCTGCACCTTC. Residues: CASSLDRGGGAGCTF.